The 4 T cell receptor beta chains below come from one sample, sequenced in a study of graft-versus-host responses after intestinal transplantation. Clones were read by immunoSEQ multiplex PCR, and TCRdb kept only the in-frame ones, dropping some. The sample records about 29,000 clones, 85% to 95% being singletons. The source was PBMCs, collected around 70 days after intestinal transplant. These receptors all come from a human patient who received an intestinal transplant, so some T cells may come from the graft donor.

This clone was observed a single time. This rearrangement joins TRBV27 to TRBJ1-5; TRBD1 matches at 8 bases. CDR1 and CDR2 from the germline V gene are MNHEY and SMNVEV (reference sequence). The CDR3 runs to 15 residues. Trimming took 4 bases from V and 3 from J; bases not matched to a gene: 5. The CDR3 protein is CASSYGQGYNQPQHF. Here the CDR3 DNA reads TGTGCCAGCAGTTACGGACAGGGTTACAATCAGCCCCAGCATTTT.

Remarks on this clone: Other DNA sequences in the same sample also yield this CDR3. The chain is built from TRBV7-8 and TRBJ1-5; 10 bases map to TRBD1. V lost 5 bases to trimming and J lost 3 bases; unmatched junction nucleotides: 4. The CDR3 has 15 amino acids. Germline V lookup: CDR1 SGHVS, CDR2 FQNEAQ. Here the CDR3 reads CASSRGTGANQPQHF. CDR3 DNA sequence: TGTGCCAGCAGCCGCGGGACAGGGGCCAATCAGCCCCAGCATTTT.

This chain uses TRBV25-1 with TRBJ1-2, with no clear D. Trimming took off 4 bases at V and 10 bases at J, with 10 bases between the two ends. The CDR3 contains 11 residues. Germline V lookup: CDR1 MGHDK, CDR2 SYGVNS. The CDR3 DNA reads TGTGCCAGCAGTGGCTCCAGACTCTACACCTTC. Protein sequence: CASSGSRLYTF.

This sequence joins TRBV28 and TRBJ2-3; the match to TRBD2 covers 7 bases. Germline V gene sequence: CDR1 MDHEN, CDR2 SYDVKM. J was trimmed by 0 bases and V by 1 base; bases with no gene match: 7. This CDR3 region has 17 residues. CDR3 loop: CASSLFSSGTSTDTQYF. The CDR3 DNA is TGTGCCAGCAGTTTATTCTCTAGCGGAACTAGCACAGATACGCAGTATTTT.